The rows below give T cell receptor beta chains drawn from one sample of a study of T-cell reconstitution after alpha-beta-depleted transplantation in children. In TCRdb, the PCR reads were re-called with MiXCR into one record per CDR3 protein. The table lists about 420,000 distinct CDR3 sequences, around 15% of them singletons, with less than 30% in the top ten. Sequenced material: PBMCs, mostly from graft donor cells, taken 360 days after TCRalphabeta/CD19-depleted stem cell transplant. Receptor source: a boy in the first two years of life who had a stem cell transplant for Wiskott-Aldrich syndrome, so the T cells may come from the graft donor. CDR3s include the opening cysteine and the closing phenylalanine or tryptophan. D genes are given only for firm matches. Where a row states a size, it is once, few, many or the class of an expanded clone; other rows omit it.

d_gene | j_gene | v_gene | abundance | CDR3aa | CDR3nt
TRBD1 | TRBJ1-4 | TRBV29-1 | - | CSVEGDSEKLFF | TGCAGCGTTGAAGGGGACAGTGAAAAACTGTTTTTT
- | TRBJ1-1 | TRBV5-1 | - | CASTSGVLYTEAFF | TGCGCCAGCACTTCTGGGGTTCTGTACACTGAAGCTTTCTTT
- | TRBJ2-7 | TRBV7-8 | few | CASSLEATVAYEQYF | TGTGCCAGCAGCTTAGAAGCTACGGTGGCCTACGAGCAGTACTTC
- | TRBJ2-2 | TRBV7-6 | few | CASSLRIGRENTGELFF | TGTGCCAGCAGCTTAAGGATAGGCAGGGAGAACACCGGGGAGCTGTTTTTT
- | TRBJ2-7 | TRBV15 | few | CATSRPGQRQYF | TGTGCCACCAGTAGACCTGGACAGCGGCAGTACTTC
- | TRBJ2-5 | TRBV13 | many | CASSLRRGYQETQYF | TGTGCCAGCAGCTTACGGAGGGGGTACCAAGAGACCCAGTACTTC
- | TRBJ2-7 | TRBV10-3 | - | CAISESRAYERYF | TGTGCCATCAGTGAGTCAAGGGCGTACGAGCGGTACTTC
TRBD1 | TRBJ2-5 | TRBV11-2 | few | CASSLGGTGGTTQYF | TGTGCCAGCAGCTTGGGAGGGACAGGGGGCACGACCCAGTACTTC
TRBD2 | TRBJ2-7 | TRBV5-1 | - | CASSDGTSGIGEQYF | TGCGCCAGCAGCGACGGGACTAGCGGGATTGGCGAGCAGTACTTC
TRBD1 | TRBJ1-1 | TRBV27 | few | CASSLWGQGTEAFF | TGTGCCAGCAGTTTATGGGGACAGGGGACTGAAGCTTTCTTT
- | TRBJ2-1 | TRBV18 | - | CASSPYEINEQFF | TGTGCCAGCTCGCCTTACGAGATCAATGAGCAGTTCTTC
- | TRBJ2-4 | TRBV11-1 | - | CASRWIGTGSGNRLNIQYF | TGTGCCAGCAGATGGATCGGTACAGGGTCGGGAAATCGCCTTAACATTCAGTACTTC
- | TRBJ2-4 | TRBV6-5 | few | CASSYYNDRPKNIQYF | TGTGCCAGCAGTTACTACAATGACAGGCCTAAAAACATTCAGTACTTC
TRBD1 | TRBJ2-3 | TRBV5-6 | - | CASSYRWDRGTDTQYF | TGTGCCAGCAGTTATAGGTGGGACAGGGGCACAGATACGCAGTATTTT
- | TRBJ1-6 | TRBV27 | - | CASMPQGWIISPLHF | TGTGCCAGCATGCCGCAGGGATGGATAATTTCACCCCTCCACTTT
TRBD2 | TRBJ2-5 | TRBV5-1 | few | CASRDYKETQYF | TGCGCCAGCCGGGACTACAAAGAGACCCAGTACTTC
- | TRBJ2-3 | TRBV29-1 | - | CSVEDSRNTQYF | TGCAGCGTTGAAGATTCTCGGAATACGCAGTATTTT
TRBD2 | TRBJ2-7 | TRBV2 | many | CASSESLAGPYEQYF | TGTGCCAGCAGTGAATCCCTAGCGGGACCCTACGAGCAGTACTTC
- | TRBJ2-7 | TRBV2 | - | CASGKAGTYEQYF | TGTGCCAGCGGCAAGGCCGGAACCTACGAGCAGTACTTC
TRBD2 | TRBJ2-1 | TRBV5-6 | few | CASSNGPLAGGYNEQFF | TGTGCCAGCAGCAATGGGCCGCTAGCGGGGGGATACAATGAGCAGTTCTTC
- | TRBJ2-6 | TRBV6-5 | few | CASSYTSMGGANVLTF | TGTGCCAGCAGTTACACCTCAATGGGGGGGGCCAACGTCCTGACTTTC
- | TRBJ2-5 | TRBV28 | - | CATRGNGRKTQYF | TGTGCCACCAGGGGGAACGGGAGGAAGACCCAGTACTTC
TRBD1 | TRBJ2-7 | TRBV12-3/TRBV12-4 | few | CASSILHRGIYEQYF | TGTGCCAGCAGCATACTGCACAGGGGTATCTACGAGCAGTACTTC
- | TRBJ2-1 | TRBV7-2 | few | CASSYGLHGIF | TGTGCCAGCAGCTACGGACTACACGGAATCTTC
- | TRBJ2-1 | TRBV5-1 | once | CASSLALGANEQFF | TGCGCCAGCAGCTTGGCCTTGGGGGCCAATGAGCAGTTCTTC
TRBD2 | TRBJ2-3 | TRBV6-5 | few | CASSYSGTSRDTQYF | TGTGCCAGCAGTTACTCCGGGACTAGTCGAGATACGCAGTATTTT
- | TRBJ2-6 | TRBV5-1 | - | CASSSPADKKQPANVLTF | TGCGCCAGCAGCTCCCCCGCGGACAAGAAACAACCAGCCAACGTCCTGACTTTC
- | TRBJ2-3 | TRBV7-3 | - | CASSLIGHTQYF | TGTGCCAGCAGCTTAATAGGGCATACGCAGTATTTT
- | TRBJ2-7 | TRBV25-1 | - | CASSEGNRAYEQYF | TGTGCCAGCAGTGAAGGTAATAGGGCCTACGAGCAGTACTTC
- | TRBJ2-1 | TRBV19 | - | CASSIHGNEQFF | TGTGCCAGTAGTATCCACGGCAATGAGCAGTTCTTC
TRBD1 | TRBJ2-5 | TRBV10-3 | - | CAISDQGQGGETQYF | TGTGCCATCAGTGACCAGGGACAGGGAGGAGAGACCCAGTACTTC
- | TRBJ2-1 | TRBV6-5 | few | CASSYERHGEQFF | TGTGCCAGCAGTTACGAGAGGCATGGTGAGCAGTTCTTC
- | TRBJ2-3 | TRBV5-1 | few | CASSLQGPFTDTQYF | TGCGCCAGCAGCTTGCAGGGACCTTTCACAGATACGCAGTATTTT
- | TRBJ2-2 | TRBV25-1 | few | CASSERRNTGELFF | TGTGCCAGCAGTGAAAGGCGGAACACCGGGGAGCTGTTTTTT
TRBD2 | TRBJ2-3 | TRBV7-8 | - | CASSRLALRADTQYF | TGTGCCAGCAGCCGACTAGCCCTTAGAGCAGATACGCAGTATTTT
- | TRBJ1-4 | TRBV5-1 | - | CASSLPGEKLFF | TGCGCCAGCAGCTTGCCGGGGGAAAAACTGTTTTTT
- | TRBJ2-1 | TRBV20-1 | - | CSASGRLEGSSYNEQFF | TGCAGTGCTAGCGGTAGACTAGAGGGAAGTTCCTACAATGAGCAGTTCTTC
- | TRBJ1-5 | TRBV19 | few | CASSIDRGPNQPQHF | TGTGCCAGTAGTATTGATAGGGGCCCCAATCAGCCCCAGCATTTT
TRBD2 | TRBJ2-3 | TRBV4-1 | - | CASSNSFPGLAIGGTDTQYF | TGCGCCAGCAGCAACAGCTTTCCGGGACTAGCGATCGGAGGAACAGATACGCAGTATTTT
TRBD1 | TRBJ2-7 | TRBV20-1 | - | CSAMPGTGSHEQYF | TGCAGTGCCATGCCGGGGACAGGGTCACACGAGCAGTACTTC
TRBD1 | TRBJ2-7 | TRBV6-1 | few | CASKPDRGRGEQYF | TGTGCCAGCAAACCCGACAGGGGGCGAGGAGAGCAGTACTTC